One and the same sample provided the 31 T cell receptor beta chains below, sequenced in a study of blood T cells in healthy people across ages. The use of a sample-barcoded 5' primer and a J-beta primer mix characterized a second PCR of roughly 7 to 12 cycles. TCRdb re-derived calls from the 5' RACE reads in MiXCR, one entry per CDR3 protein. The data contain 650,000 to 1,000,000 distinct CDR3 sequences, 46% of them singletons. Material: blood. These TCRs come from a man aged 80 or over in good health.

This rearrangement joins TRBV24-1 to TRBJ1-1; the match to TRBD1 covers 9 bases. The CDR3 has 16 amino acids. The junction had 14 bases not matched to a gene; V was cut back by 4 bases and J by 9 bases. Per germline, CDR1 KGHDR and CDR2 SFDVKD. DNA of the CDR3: TGTGCCACCAGTGACTCCCCGACAGGGGGGAGGAGGAAAGCTTTCTTT. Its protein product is CATSDSPTGGRRKAFF.

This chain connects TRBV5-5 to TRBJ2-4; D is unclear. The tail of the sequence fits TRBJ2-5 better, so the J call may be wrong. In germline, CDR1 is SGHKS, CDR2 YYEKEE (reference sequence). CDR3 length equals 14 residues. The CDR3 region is CASSSRLVPETQYF. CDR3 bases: TGTGCCAGCAGCTCGCGCCTAGTGCCAGAGACCCAGTACTTC.

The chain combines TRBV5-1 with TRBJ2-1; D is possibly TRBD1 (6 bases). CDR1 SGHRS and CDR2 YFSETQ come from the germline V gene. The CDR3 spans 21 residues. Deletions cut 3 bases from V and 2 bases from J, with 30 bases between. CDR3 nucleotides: TGCGCCAGCAGCTCCCCCTCACTAAGGGGGAGTTCGAGTAGCGCCTACAATGAGCAGTTCTTC. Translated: CASSSPSLRGSSSSAYNEQFF.

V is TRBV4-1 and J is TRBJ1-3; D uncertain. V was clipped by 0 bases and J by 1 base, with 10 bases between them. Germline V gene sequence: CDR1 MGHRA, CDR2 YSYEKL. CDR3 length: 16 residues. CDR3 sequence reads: CASSQDSAESGNTIYF. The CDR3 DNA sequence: TGCGCCAGCAGCCAAGACTCGGCGGAATCTGGAAACACCATATATTTT.

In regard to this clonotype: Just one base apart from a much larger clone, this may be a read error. CDR3 coding DNA: TGCGCCAGCAGCTTCTGGACAGGGGGATACAATGAGCAGTACTTC. Its translation: CASSFWTGGYNEQYF. The chain employs TRBV5-1 and TRBJ2-1, with 10 bases fitting TRBD1. TRBJ2-7 matches the DNA end more closely, so the J call is doubtful. Germline assignment: CDR1 SGHRS and CDR2 YFSETQ. CDR3 length: 15 amino acids.

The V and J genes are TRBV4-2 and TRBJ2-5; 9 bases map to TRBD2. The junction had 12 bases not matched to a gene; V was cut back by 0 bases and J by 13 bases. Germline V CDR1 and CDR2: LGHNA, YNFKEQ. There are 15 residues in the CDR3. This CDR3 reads CASSQDQNSGRFLYF. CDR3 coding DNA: TGTGCCAGCAGCCAAGATCAAAATAGCGGGAGATTTCTGTACTTC.

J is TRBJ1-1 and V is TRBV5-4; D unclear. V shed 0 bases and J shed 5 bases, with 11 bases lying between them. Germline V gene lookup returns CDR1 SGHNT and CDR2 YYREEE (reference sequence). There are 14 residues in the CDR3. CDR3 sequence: CASSLEDENTEAFF. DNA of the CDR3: TGTGCCAGCAGCTTGGAGGACGAGAATACTGAAGCTTTCTTT.

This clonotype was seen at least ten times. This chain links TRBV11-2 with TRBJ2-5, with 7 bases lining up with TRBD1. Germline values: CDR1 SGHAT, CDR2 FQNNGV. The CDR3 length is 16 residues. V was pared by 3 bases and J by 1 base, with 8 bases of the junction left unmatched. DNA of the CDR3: TGTGCCAGCAGCTTGTTAGGGGGCGGCCCCCAAGAGACCCAGTACTTC. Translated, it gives CASSLLGGGPQETQYF.

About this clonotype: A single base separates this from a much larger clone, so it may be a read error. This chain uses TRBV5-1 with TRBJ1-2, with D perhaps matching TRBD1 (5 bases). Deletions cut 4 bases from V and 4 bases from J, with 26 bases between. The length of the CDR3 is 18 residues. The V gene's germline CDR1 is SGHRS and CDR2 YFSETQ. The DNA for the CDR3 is TGCGCCAGCAGCCCAGATCCCGGACATTTCCAAGCTAGCTATGGCTACACCTTC. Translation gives CASSPDPGHFQASYGYTF.

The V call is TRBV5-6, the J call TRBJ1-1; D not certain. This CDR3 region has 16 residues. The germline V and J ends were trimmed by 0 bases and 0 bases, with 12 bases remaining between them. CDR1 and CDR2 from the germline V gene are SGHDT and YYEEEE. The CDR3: CASSLGTLDMNTEAFF. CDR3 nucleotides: TGTGCCAGCAGCTTGGGGACCCTAGACATGAACACTGAAGCTTTCTTT.

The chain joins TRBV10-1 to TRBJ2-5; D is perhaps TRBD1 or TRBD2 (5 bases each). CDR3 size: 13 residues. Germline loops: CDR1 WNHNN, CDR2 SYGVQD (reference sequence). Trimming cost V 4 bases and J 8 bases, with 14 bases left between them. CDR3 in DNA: TGCGCCAGCAGTGGAAACCTTGGGGGTACCCAGTACTTC. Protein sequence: CASSGNLGGTQYF.

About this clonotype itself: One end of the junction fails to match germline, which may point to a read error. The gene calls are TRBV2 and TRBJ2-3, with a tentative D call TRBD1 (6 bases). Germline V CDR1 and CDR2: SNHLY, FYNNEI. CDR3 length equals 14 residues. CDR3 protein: CASSPGQPTETQYF. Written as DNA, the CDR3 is TGTGCCAGCAGTCCGGGACAACCCACAGAGACGCAGTATTTT.

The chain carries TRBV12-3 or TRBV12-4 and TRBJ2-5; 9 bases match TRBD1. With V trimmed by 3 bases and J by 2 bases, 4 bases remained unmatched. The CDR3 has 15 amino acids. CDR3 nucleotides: TGTGCCAGCAGTTTCGATGGACAGGGGCAAGAGACCCAGTACTTC. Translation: CASSFDGQGQETQYF.

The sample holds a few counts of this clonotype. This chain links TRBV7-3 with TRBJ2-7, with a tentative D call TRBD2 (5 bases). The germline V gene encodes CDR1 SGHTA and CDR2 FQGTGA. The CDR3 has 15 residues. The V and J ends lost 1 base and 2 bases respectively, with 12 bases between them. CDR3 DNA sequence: TGTGCCAGCAGCTTAAGTGGAGGTCAAACCTACGAGCAGTACTTC. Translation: CASSLSGGQTYEQYF.

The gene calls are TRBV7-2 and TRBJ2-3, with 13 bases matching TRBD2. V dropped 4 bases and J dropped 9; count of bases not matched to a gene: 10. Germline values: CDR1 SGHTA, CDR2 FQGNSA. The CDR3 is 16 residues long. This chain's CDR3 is CASSSGLAGVFRTQYF. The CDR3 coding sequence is TGTGCCAGCAGCTCCGGACTAGCGGGAGTATTCAGAACGCAGTATTTT.

CDR3 amino acids: CSARARTSGSAGELFF. For the CDR3, the DNA is TGCAGTGCTAGAGCGAGGACTAGCGGGAGTGCCGGGGAGCTGTTTTTT. This chain connects TRBV20-1 to TRBJ2-2, with 13 bases lining up with TRBD2. The CDR3 is 16 residues long. Unmatched junction bases numbered 5, after V lost 1 base and J lost 6 bases. CDR1 DFQATT and CDR2 SNEGSKA come from the germline V gene (reference sequence).

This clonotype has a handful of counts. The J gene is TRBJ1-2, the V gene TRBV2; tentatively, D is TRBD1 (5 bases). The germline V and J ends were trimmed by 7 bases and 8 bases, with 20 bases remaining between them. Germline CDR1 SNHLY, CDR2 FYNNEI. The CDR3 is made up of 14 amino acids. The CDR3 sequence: CASTPGRKMGGYTF. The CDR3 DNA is TGTGCCAGCACTCCGGGACGAAAAATGGGGGGCTACACCTTC.

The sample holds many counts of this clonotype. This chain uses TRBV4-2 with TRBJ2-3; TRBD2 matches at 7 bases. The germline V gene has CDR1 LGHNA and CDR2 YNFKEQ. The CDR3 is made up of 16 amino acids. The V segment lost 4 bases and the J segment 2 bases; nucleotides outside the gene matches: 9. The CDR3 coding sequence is TGTGCCAGCAGCCGATCAACTAGCGCCGACACAGATACGCAGTATTTT. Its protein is CASSRSTSADTDTQYF.

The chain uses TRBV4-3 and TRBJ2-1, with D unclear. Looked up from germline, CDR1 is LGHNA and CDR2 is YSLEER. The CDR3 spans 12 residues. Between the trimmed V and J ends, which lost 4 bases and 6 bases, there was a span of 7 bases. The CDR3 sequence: CASSRSANEQFF. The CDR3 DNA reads TGCGCCAGCAGCCGGTCTGCCAATGAGCAGTTCTTC.

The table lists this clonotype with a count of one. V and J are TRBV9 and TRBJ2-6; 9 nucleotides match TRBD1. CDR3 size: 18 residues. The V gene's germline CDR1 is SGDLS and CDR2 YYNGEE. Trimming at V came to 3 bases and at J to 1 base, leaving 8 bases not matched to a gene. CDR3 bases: TGTGCCAGCAGCGCGACCGGGACAGGGATTTCTGGGGCCAACGTCCTGACTTTC. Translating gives CASSATGTGISGANVLTF.

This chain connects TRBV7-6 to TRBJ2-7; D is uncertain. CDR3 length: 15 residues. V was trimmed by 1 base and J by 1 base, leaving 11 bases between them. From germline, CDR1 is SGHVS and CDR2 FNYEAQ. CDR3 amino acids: CASSLGSAISYEQYF. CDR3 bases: TGTGCCAGCAGCTTAGGCAGCGCGATATCCTACGAGCAGTACTTC.

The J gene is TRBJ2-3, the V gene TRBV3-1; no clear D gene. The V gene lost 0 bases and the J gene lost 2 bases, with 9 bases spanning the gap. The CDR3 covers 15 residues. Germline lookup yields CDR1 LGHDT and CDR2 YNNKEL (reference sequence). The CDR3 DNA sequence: TGTGCCAGCAGCCAAGAGGGCAGGTCCACAGATACGCAGTATTTT. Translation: CASSQEGRSTDTQYF.

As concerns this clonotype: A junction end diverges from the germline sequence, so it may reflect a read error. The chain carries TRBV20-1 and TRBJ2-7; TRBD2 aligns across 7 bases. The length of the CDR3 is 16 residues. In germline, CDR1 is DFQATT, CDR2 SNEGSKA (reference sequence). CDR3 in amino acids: CCASHLGEGRGEAQYF. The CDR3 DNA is TGCTGTGCTAGTCATTTGGGGGAGGGCCGGGGAGAGGCCCAGTACTTC.

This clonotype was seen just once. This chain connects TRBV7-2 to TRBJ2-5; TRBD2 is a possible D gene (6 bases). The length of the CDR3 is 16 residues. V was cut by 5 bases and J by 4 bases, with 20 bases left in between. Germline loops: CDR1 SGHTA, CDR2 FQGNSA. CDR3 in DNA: TGTGCCAGCAGCCCGACCTTTGGGAGGTCGGGAGAGACCCAGTACTTC. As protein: CASSPTFGRSGETQYF.

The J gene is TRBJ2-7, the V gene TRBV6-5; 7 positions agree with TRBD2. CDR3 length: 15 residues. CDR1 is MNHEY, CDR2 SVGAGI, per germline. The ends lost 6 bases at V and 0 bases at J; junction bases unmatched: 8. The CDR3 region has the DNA TGTGCCAGCAGCAACCCAGCGGGATCCTCCTACGAGCAGTACTTC. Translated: CASSNPAGSSYEQYF.

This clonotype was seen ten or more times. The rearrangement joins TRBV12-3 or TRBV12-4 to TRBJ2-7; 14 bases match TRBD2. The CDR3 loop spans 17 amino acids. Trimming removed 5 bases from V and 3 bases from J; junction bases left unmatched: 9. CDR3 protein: CASSLGLAGVAVYEQYF. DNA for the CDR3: TGTGCCAGCAGTCTGGGACTAGCGGGAGTGGCAGTCTACGAGCAGTACTTC.

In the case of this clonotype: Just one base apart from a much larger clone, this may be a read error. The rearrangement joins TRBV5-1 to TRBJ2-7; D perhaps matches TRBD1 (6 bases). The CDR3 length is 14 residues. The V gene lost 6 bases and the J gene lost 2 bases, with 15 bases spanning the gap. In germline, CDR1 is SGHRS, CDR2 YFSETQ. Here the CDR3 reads CASNSTGTAYEQYF. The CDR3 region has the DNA TGCGCCAGCAACTCGACAGGCACGGCCTACGAGCAGTACTTC.

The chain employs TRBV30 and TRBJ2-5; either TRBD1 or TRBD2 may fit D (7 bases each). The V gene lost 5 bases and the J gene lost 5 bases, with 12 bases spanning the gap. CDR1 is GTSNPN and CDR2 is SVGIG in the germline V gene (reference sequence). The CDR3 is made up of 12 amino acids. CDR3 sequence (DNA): TGTGCCTGGGGGAGGGGGCGCGAGACCCAGTACTTC. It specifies CAWGRGRETQYF.

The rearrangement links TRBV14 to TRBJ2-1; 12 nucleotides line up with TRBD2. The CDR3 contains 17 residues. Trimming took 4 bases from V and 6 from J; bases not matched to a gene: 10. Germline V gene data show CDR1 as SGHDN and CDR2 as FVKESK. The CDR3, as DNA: TGTGCCAGCAGCCCCCCTGGCGCTAGCGGGAGGGTCAATGAGCAGTTCTTC. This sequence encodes CASSPPGASGRVNEQFF.

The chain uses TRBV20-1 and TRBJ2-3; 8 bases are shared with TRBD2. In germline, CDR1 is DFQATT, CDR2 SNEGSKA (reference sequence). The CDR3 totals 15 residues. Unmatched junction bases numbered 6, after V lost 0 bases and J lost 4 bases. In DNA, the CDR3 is TGCAGTGCTAGAGATCAGCGGGGGAGGCCAGATACGCAGTATTTT. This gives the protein CSARDQRGRPDTQYF.

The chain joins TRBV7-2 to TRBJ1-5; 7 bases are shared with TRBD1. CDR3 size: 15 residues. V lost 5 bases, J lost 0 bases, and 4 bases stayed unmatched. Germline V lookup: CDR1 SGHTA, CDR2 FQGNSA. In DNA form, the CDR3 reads TGTGCCAGCAGCCGCTACAGGGGTAGCAATCAGCCCCAGCATTTT. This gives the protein CASSRYRGSNQPQHF. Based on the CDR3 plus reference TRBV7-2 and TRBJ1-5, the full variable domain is GAGVSQSPSNKVTEKGKDVELRCDPISGHTALYWYRQSLGQGLEFLIYFQGNSAPDKSGLPSDRFSAERTGGSVSTLTIQRTQQEDSAVYLCASSRYRGSNQPQHFGDGTRLSIL.